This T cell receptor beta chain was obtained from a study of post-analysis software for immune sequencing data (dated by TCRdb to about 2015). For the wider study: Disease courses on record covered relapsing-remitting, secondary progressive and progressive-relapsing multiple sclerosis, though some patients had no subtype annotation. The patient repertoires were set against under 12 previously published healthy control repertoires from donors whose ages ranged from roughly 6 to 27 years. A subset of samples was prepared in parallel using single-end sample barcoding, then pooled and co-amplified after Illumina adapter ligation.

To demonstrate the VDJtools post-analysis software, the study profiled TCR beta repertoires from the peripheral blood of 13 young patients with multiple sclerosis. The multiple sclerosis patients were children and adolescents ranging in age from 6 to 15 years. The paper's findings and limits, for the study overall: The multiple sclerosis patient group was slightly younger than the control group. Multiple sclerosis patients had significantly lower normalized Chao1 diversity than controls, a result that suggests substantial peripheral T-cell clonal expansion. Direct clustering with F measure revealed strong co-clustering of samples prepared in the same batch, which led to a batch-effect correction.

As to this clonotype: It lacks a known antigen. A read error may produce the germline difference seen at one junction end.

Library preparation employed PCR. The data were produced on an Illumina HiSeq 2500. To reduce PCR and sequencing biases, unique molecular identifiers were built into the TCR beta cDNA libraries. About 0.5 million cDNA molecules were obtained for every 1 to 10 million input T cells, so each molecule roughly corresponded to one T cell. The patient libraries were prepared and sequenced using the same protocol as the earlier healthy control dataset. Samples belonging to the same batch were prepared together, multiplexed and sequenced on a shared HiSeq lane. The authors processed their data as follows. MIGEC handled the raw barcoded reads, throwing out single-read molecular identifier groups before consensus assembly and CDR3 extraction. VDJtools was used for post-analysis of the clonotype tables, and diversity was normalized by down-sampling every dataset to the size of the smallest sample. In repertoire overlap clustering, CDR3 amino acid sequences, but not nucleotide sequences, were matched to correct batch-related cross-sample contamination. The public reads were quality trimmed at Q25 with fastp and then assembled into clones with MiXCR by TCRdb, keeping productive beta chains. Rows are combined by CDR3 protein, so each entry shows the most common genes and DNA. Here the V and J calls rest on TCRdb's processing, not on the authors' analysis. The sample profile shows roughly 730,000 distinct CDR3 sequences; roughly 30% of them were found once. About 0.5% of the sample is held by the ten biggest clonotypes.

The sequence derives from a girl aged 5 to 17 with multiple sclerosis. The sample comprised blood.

For the CDR3, the sequence is CANSSEGGSYEQYF. The DNA sequence follows: TGTGCCAACAGCTCGGAGGGGGGGTCCTACGAGCAGTACTTC. The rearrangement combines TRBV11-2 with TRBJ2-7; a tentative D match to TRBD2 spans 7 bases. The germline V gene yields SGHAT for CDR1 and FQNNGV for CDR2. Taken from cysteine to phenylalanine, the CDR3 has 14 residues. Solely the CDR3 DNA is kept, with 42 bases framed from the first base.